This is a list of T cell receptor beta chains from one sample in a study of blood T cell repertoires in COVID-19. The method was immunoSEQ multiplex PCR; TCRdb's version includes in-frame clones alone and lacks a portion of them. Seen here are about 170,000 clones, 70% to 90% observed once, and the top ten hold approximately 1.1%. The sequencing sample was made of peripheral blood. All receptors come from a man in his 60s who had recovered from COVID-19. Both conserved end residues are part of each CDR3. Fields, in order: CDR3 length, clone size, J gene, D gene, V gene, CDR3 protein, CDR3 DNA. A D gene is named only where the DNA matches it firmly. Clone size is stated in some rows and not others, as once, few, many or a class when expanded.

18 | once | TRBJ1-2 | TRBD1 | TRBV28 | CASTFGGQGGHWGYGYTF | TGTGCCAGCACCTTCGGGGGACAGGGAGGTCATTGGGGCTATGGCTACACCTTC
14 | . | TRBJ1-1 | . | TRBV5-8 | CASSLEGAVFVAFF | TGTGCCAGCAGCTTGGAAGGGGCCGTCTTCGTTGCTTTCTTT
13 | . | TRBJ2-7 | TRBD1 | TRBV12-3/TRBV12-4 | CASRLTGGYEQYF | TGTGCCAGCAGATTGACAGGGGGCTACGAGCAGTACTTC
13 | . | TRBJ2-2 | . | TRBV9 | CASSVGSGGELFF | TGTGCCAGCAGCGTAGGATCCGGCGGGGAGCTGTTTTTT
14 | . | TRBJ1-1 | TRBD1 | TRBV19 | CASTQRQGITEAFF | TGTGCCAGTACCCAAAGACAGGGGATCACTGAAGCTTTCTTT
15 | few | TRBJ2-4 | . | TRBV2 | CASSERRLAKNIQYF | TGTGCCAGCAGTGAGAGGAGGTTAGCCAAAAACATTCAGTACTTC
16 | . | TRBJ1-1 | TRBD1 | TRBV7-3 | CASSDGTGGVNTEAFF | TGTGCCAGCAGCGACGGGACAGGGGGCGTTAACACTGAAGCTTTCTTT
18 | . | TRBJ2-5 | . | TRBV7-9 | CASSLGSGSVGAEETQYF | TGTGCCAGCAGCTTAGGGTCGGGATCGGTCGGAGCGGAGGAGACCCAGTACTTC
15 | . | TRBJ1-5 | TRBD1 | TRBV6-6 | CASSQDRVGNQPQHF | TGTGCCAGCAGTCAGGACAGGGTGGGCAATCAGCCCCAGCATTTT
16 | . | TRBJ2-7 | TRBD2 | TRBV5-1 | CASSPPSGLVSSEQYF | TGCGCCAGCAGCCCACCCTCGGGACTAGTCTCCAGTGAGCAGTACTTC
17 | . | TRBJ1-5 | . | TRBV5-4 | CASSLNGGGGSNQPQHF | TGTGCCAGCAGCTTAAATGGAGGCGGAGGATCCAATCAGCCCCAGCATTTT
15 | . | TRBJ2-3 | TRBD2 | TRBV18 | CASSPPGGVTDTQYF | TGTGCCAGCTCACCACCGGGAGGGGTAACAGATACGCAGTATTTT
13 | once | TRBJ2-1 | . | TRBV5-1 | CASSLVMNGRVFF | TGCGCCAGCAGCTTGGTGATGAATGGGCGAGTTTTCTTC
15 | . | TRBJ2-5 | . | TRBV7-8 | CASSFPTVYQETQYF | TGTGCCAGCAGCTTCCCCACGGTGTACCAAGAGACCCAGTACTTC
14 | . | TRBJ1-5 | . | TRBV6-5 | CASTPQGGNQPQHF | TGTGCCAGCACCCCACAGGGAGGCAATCAGCCCCAGCATTTT
11 | . | TRBJ2-1 | . | TRBV2 | CASPARGEQFF | TGTGCCAGCCCCGCTCGGGGTGAGCAGTTCTTC
16 | . | TRBJ2-3 | TRBD2 | TRBV18 | CASSAGTSGGTDTQYF | TGTGCCAGCTCAGCGGGGACTAGCGGGGGCACAGATACGCAGTATTTT
14 | . | TRBJ2-2 | . | TRBV2 | CASSARTAFGELFF | TGTGCCAGCAGTGCCCGGACAGCCTTCGGGGAGCTGTTTTTT
14 | . | TRBJ2-1 | . | TRBV6-1 | CASSGEQGFNEQFF | TGTGCCAGCAGTGGCGAACAGGGTTTCAATGAGCAGTTCTTC
15 | . | TRBJ2-5 | TRBD1 | TRBV6-2/TRBV6-3 | CASSYWGTGGETQYF | TGTGCCAGCAGTTACTGGGGGACAGGGGGAGAGACCCAGTACTTC
18 | . | TRBJ1-5 | TRBD1 | TRBV18 | CASSPAVMGQGGNQPQHF | TGTGCCAGCTCACCCGCGGTGATGGGACAGGGGGGGAATCAGCCCCAGCATTTT
14 | . | TRBJ1-1 | . | TRBV6-4 | CASSDSSRGTEAFF | TGTGCCAGCAGTGACTCGAGTCGGGGGACTGAAGCTTTCTTT
17 | . | TRBJ1-3 | . | TRBV7-2 | CASSFGTNPGRGNTIYF | TGTGCCAGCAGCTTCGGGACAAACCCCGGACGCGGAAACACCATATATTTT
15 | . | TRBJ1-1 | TRBD1 | TRBV19 | CASSVRDRINTEAFF | TGTGCCAGTAGCGTGAGGGACAGAATTAACACTGAAGCTTTCTTT
14 | . | TRBJ2-1 | TRBD2 | TRBV30 | CAWGLAGANNEQFF | TGTGCCTGGGGACTAGCGGGGGCAAACAATGAGCAGTTCTTC
12 | . | TRBJ2-5 | . | TRBV29-1 | CSAIRYQETQYF | TGCAGCGCGATCCGGTACCAAGAGACCCAGTACTTC
13 | . | TRBJ1-4 | . | TRBV7-8 | CASSSHSGEKLFF | TGTGCCAGCAGCTCCCACTCCGGGGAAAAACTGTTTTTT
15 | . | TRBJ2-7 | . | TRBV7-2 | CASSSQQGIRWEQYF | TGTGCCAGCAGCTCCCAACAGGGTATTCGTTGGGAGCAGTACTTC
12 | . | TRBJ2-5 | . | TRBV12-3/TRBV12-4 | CASSRGVETQYF | TGTGCCAGCAGTCGCGGGGTAGAGACCCAGTACTTC
14 | . | TRBJ2-1 | . | TRBV7-3 | CASSLQGLMNEQFF | TGTGCCAGCAGCTTACAGGGATTAATGAATGAGCAGTTCTTC
12 | few | TRBJ1-3 | . | TRBV12-3/TRBV12-4 | CASSPTGNTIYF | TGTGCCAGCAGTCCCACTGGAAACACCATATATTTT
13 | . | TRBJ2-7 | . | TRBV11-3 | CASSYEQGGEQYF | TGTGCCAGCAGCTACGAGCAGGGCGGCGAGCAGTACTTC
13 | few | TRBJ1-1 | TRBD1 | TRBV12-3/TRBV12-4 | CASSRGQGTEAFF | TGTGCCAGCAGCCGAGGACAGGGGACTGAAGCTTTCTTT
14 | . | TRBJ1-2 | TRBD1 | TRBV19 | CASSNQGDYYGYTF | TGTGCCAGTAGTAATCAGGGGGACTACTATGGCTACACCTTC
14 | . | TRBJ1-6 | TRBD1 | TRBV20-1 | CSASEGGSNSPLHF | TGCAGTGCTAGTGAAGGGGGCTCTAATTCACCCCTCCACTTT
16 | . | TRBJ1-1 | . | TRBV7-2 | CASSRSLDRENTEAFF | TGTGCCAGCAGCCGTTCCTTGGACAGAGAGAACACTGAAGCTTTCTTT
15 | . | TRBJ2-7 | TRBD1 | TRBV15 | CATSRDPGGENEQYF | TGTGCCACCAGCAGAGATCCAGGGGGTGAGAACGAGCAGTACTTC
15 | once | TRBJ1-4 | TRBD1 | TRBV29-1 | CSVIGQGSTNEKLFF | TGCAGCGTTATTGGACAGGGATCAACTAATGAAAAACTGTTTTTT
15 | . | TRBJ2-5 | . | TRBV7-2 | CASSLGTGVQETQYF | TGTGCCAGCAGCTTAGGAACGGGGGTTCAAGAGACCCAGTACTTC
15 | . | TRBJ1-5 | TRBD1 | TRBV2 | CASNIQGFGNQPQHF | TGTGCCAGCAATATACAGGGGTTCGGCAATCAGCCCCAGCATTTT
16 | . | TRBJ2-5 | TRBD1 | TRBV7-7 | CASSALGGQEQETQYF | TGTGCTAGCAGCGCCCTGGGCGGACAGGAACAAGAGACCCAGTACTTC
13 | once | TRBJ2-1 | . | TRBV11-3 | CASSLRLNNEQFF | TGTGCCAGCAGCTTACGACTAAACAATGAGCAGTTCTTC
14 | . | TRBJ1-3 | . | TRBV5-4 | CASSRQNLGNTIYF | TGTGCCAGCAGCCGACAGAACCTTGGAAACACCATATATTTT
16 | . | TRBJ1-2 | TRBD1 | TRBV5-5 | CASSLAWQGGLHGYTF | TGTGCCAGCAGCTTGGCCTGGCAGGGGGGCCTGCATGGCTACACCTTC
16 | . | TRBJ2-3 | TRBD2 | TRBV7-3 | CASSYETSGGTDTQYF | TGTGCCAGCAGCTACGAGACTAGCGGAGGCACAGATACGCAGTATTTT
15 | . | TRBJ1-2 | TRBD1 | TRBV18 | CASSPGTGVGYGYTF | TGTGCCAGCTCACCTGGGACAGGGGTTGGCTATGGCTACACCTTC
14 | . | TRBJ2-5 | . | TRBV7-2 | CASSGRGTQLTQYF | TGTGCCAGCAGCGGTAGGGGGACCCAATTGACCCAGTACTTC
14 | . | TRBJ1-1 | . | TRBV18 | CASSLVGVNTEAFF | TGTGCCAGCTCACTCGTCGGTGTGAACACTGAAGCTTTCTTT
12 | . | TRBJ1-2 | . | TRBV12-3/TRBV12-4 | CASSSAGDGYTF | TGTGCCAGCAGTTCGGCGGGAGATGGCTACACCTTC
15 | . | TRBJ2-3 | TRBD1 | TRBV7-2 | CASSMDRSSTDTQYF | TGTGCCAGCAGCATGGACAGGAGCAGCACAGATACGCAGTATTTT
13 | . | TRBJ1-1 | TRBD1 | TRBV5-1 | CASSLQGDTEAFF | TGCGCCAGCAGCTTACAGGGGGACACTGAAGCTTTCTTT
15 | once | TRBJ2-1 | TRBD1 | TRBV7-8 | CASSFRTGLINEQFF | TGTGCCAGCAGCTTTAGGACAGGGTTGATCAATGAGCAGTTCTTC
14 | . | TRBJ1-4 | . | TRBV18 | CASSPGQDNEKLFF | TGTGCCAGCTCACCGGGGCAAGACAATGAAAAACTGTTTTTT
13 | . | TRBJ2-5 | . | TRBV30 | CAWSVQAEETQYF | TGTGCCTGGAGTGTACAAGCGGAAGAGACCCAGTACTTC